The rows below give T cell receptor beta chains drawn from one sample of a study of T cell responses to AZD1222 COVID-19 vaccine. Using immunoSEQ multiplex PCR, the repertoire was profiled, and TCRdb retains in-frame clones only, with some absent. The sample has about 120,000 clones; approximately 93% are singletons. Sequenced material: peripheral blood, taken on day 0 of AZD1222 vaccination. The receptor set was obtained from an adult in good health. Both conserved end residues are part of each CDR3. The D gene is left open where the match is weak. Clone size is not always given. Where it is, it says once, few, many or a class for expanded clones.

d_gene: NA
j_gene: TRBJ1-2
v_gene: TRBV27
abundance: NA
CDR3aa: CASSSLPPHGYTF
CDR3nt: TGTGCCAGCAGTTCCCTCCCCCCCCATGGCTACACCTTC

d_gene: TRBD2
j_gene: TRBJ2-7
v_gene: TRBV3-1/TRBV3-2
abundance: NA
CDR3aa: CASSPQRGGPRLQYEQYF
CDR3nt: TGTGCCAGCAGCCCCCAGCGGGGGGGCCCCAGACTTCAGTACGAGCAGTACTTC

d_gene: NA
j_gene: TRBJ1-4
v_gene: TRBV5-1
abundance: once
CDR3aa: CASSLGADNEKLFF
CDR3nt: TGCGCCAGCAGCTTGGGGGCGGATAATGAAAAACTGTTTTTT

d_gene: NA
j_gene: TRBJ1-2
v_gene: TRBV6-2/TRBV6-3
abundance: NA
CDR3aa: CASSYSTQLYGYTF
CDR3nt: TGTGCCAGCAGTTACTCGACACAGCTCTATGGCTACACCTTC

d_gene: NA
j_gene: TRBJ2-3
v_gene: TRBV9
abundance: NA
CDR3aa: CASSGTALASDTQYF
CDR3nt: TGTGCCAGCAGCGGTACCGCGCTAGCGTCAGATACGCAGTATTTT

d_gene: NA
j_gene: TRBJ2-2
v_gene: TRBV7-2
abundance: NA
CDR3aa: CASSSGQKNTGELFF
CDR3nt: TGTGCCAGCAGCTCCGGACAGAAGAACACCGGGGAGCTGTTTTTT

d_gene: NA
j_gene: TRBJ2-2
v_gene: TRBV5-1
abundance: NA
CDR3aa: CASSLGHGDTGELFF
CDR3nt: TGCGCCAGCAGCTTGGGACATGGGGACACCGGGGAGCTGTTTTTT

d_gene: NA
j_gene: TRBJ2-7
v_gene: TRBV6-6
abundance: NA
CDR3aa: CASSVDSSSYEQYF
CDR3nt: TGTGCCAGCAGTGTCGACAGCAGCTCCTACGAGCAGTACTTC

d_gene: TRBD1
j_gene: TRBJ1-3
v_gene: TRBV5-6
abundance: NA
CDR3aa: CASSSDRGRGNTIYF
CDR3nt: TGTGCCAGCAGCTCAGACAGGGGGCGAGGAAACACCATATATTTT

d_gene: TRBD1
j_gene: TRBJ1-5
v_gene: TRBV19
abundance: NA
CDR3aa: CASSRTTGGGNQPQHF
CDR3nt: TGTGCCAGTAGTAGGACTACAGGGGGCGGTAATCAGCCCCAGCATTTT

d_gene: NA
j_gene: TRBJ1-4
v_gene: TRBV18
abundance: NA
CDR3aa: CASSIEGATNEKLFF
CDR3nt: TGTGCCAGCTCTATCGAGGGAGCAACTAATGAAAAACTGTTTTTT

d_gene: NA
j_gene: TRBJ1-5
v_gene: TRBV7-2
abundance: few
CDR3aa: CASSSGSREPQHF
CDR3nt: TGTGCCAGCAGCTCAGGGTCCAGGGAGCCCCAGCATTTT

d_gene: NA
j_gene: TRBJ1-3
v_gene: TRBV28
abundance: NA
CDR3aa: CASSLHRVGNTIYF
CDR3nt: TGTGCCAGCAGTTTACACAGGGTTGGAAACACCATATATTTT

d_gene: NA
j_gene: TRBJ1-4
v_gene: TRBV12-3/TRBV12-4
abundance: NA
CDR3aa: CASSLWEKLFF
CDR3nt: TGTGCCAGCAGTTTGTGGGAAAAACTGTTTTTT

d_gene: NA
j_gene: TRBJ1-2
v_gene: TRBV6-5
abundance: NA
CDR3aa: CASGKRTERGYTF
CDR3nt: TGTGCCAGCGGGAAACGGACTGAGAGGGGCTACACCTTC

d_gene: NA
j_gene: TRBJ1-4
v_gene: TRBV3-1/TRBV3-2
abundance: once
CDR3aa: CASSGAHQASNEKLFF
CDR3nt: TGTGCCAGCAGCGGAGCCCACCAGGCTAGTAATGAAAAACTGTTTTTT

d_gene: NA
j_gene: TRBJ2-7
v_gene: TRBV5-1
abundance: NA
CDR3aa: CASSSTGFEQYF
CDR3nt: TGCGCCAGCAGCTCCACAGGGTTCGAGCAGTACTTC